This T cell receptor (beta chain) was captured by sequencing in a study of cytomegalovirus exposure and HLA in healthy donors (dated by TCRdb to 2017 to 2019). About the study as a whole: According to an earlier analysis of a few hundred of the donors, about 170 million T cells yielded roughly 110 million unique TCR beta sequences and about 300 Gb of sequence data. Approximately 330 gigabases of sequencing data and 70 million to 95 million unique TCR sequences made up an early release that covered several hundred HLA-typed donors. Among the roughly 430 genotyped donors, approximately 81% belonged to the genetic ancestry cluster associated with self-reported Caucasian donors. The study aimed to test whether cataloging public T cell receptors could reveal signatures of past pathogen exposure. Using immunosequencing, the study profiled T cell repertoires from roughly 650 subjects and related those repertoires to cytomegalovirus serostatus. Besides the first cohort of 666 subjects, a separate validation cohort made up of about 120 different subjects was used. To predict cytomegalovirus infection status, the study combined high-throughput TCR immunosequencing, statistical association of individual TCRs with disease status, and machine learning. In a later analysis, previously published TCR beta repertoires from 500 to 750 donors were re-analyzed and high-resolution HLA genotyping was added so that TCR occurrence patterns could be studied. The later analysis used no new phenotypic data to find candidate immune exposures, relying instead on TCR beta sequences and their occurrence across donors. In an earlier analysis of around 540 of the donors, high-throughput TCR beta sequencing was used to judge whether each TCR beta V gene segment behaved as functional or pseudogenic. Donor age, sex, ethnicity and CMV serostatus were collected together with the repertoire data. A later genetic analysis took genome-wide SNP genotypes for 398 of the 666 donors and used that subset as a discovery cohort. All discovery cohort repertoires had been generated using a single sequencing platform. Both class I and class II loci were covered by HLA typing, at four-digit resolution. The number of donors typed differed by locus, with about 629-630 for A, B, C, DRB1 and DQB1, more than 500 for DQA1, nearly 610 for DPA1, and around 430 for DPB1. Roughly 5 DR-DQ haplotypes were treated as single units for association and clustering because of strong linkage in the cohort. Among some 400 genotyped donors of the cohort, an average of 235,054 unique TCR beta nucleotide sequences were sequenced per donor, approximately 20% of them non-productive.

This clone was recorded a few times. Its antigen remains unidentified. No base quality values were provided; no much bigger clone lies one nucleotide off. General findings and caveats noted by the study authors: A further reported finding was that TCR beta sequences accurately predicted the HLA-A and HLA-B alleles for most subjects in the first cohort. Correlated functional status among segregating V segments might reflect linkage disequilibrium, but an unknown experimental factor could not be ruled out. Only TCR beta chains were sequenced in this cohort, and the absence of alpha or paired-chain data limited detectable features. Specific HLA alleles were associated with over 15,000 TCR beta sequences at a false discovery rate of 0.05 in a later analysis. The sequencing pipeline was judged likely to have produced a cluster of highly shared sequence variants as a technical artifact. Because counts were too low, about 15 rarely observed V segments, including chromosome 9 orphons, were left out of the earlier analysis of 587 of the donors. An association between a missense DCLRE1C variant and V-gene and J-gene trimming of TCR beta chains was found in a later genetic analysis and replicated in an independent cohort. In a later analysis, TCR association rates were found to vary across HLA loci, with the most associated TCRs seen for DRB1 alleles and the fewest for HLA-C alleles. A total of 150 or so TCR beta chains were listed by the study as associated with cytomegalovirus. Sequencing depth was assumed to be roughly uniform across donors in the presence/absence analyses, though that assumption may not hold. Strong co-occurrence of HLA alleles, especially DR and DQ, made assigning TCR associations to individual alleles difficult. Some IMGT-functional V segments, including TRBV6-2 and TRBV6-3, could not be distinguished by the 87-base-pair reads and were therefore excluded. A later analysis found that HLA-associated TCR beta chains were more clonally expanded and had lower generation probabilities than equally common non-associated chains. The authors suggested that the approach could potentially be generalized to other disease states and immunological phenotypes. A few of the identified cytomegalovirus-associated TCR beta chains were confirmed in vitro to be specific for cytomegalovirus antigens. According to a later analysis, parvovirus B19, influenza, CMV and Epstein-Barr virus appeared linked to several top co-occurrence clusters. In both the original and validation cohorts, the classifier was reported to diagnose cytomegalovirus status with high specificity and sensitivity. The only immune exposure information available for the cohort was CMV serostatus. In a later analysis, most CMV-associated TCR beta chains were found to appear HLA-restricted, with HLA associations seemingly driven largely by CMV exposure. Compared with the approximately 700-donor mean, donors in an Asian-associated ancestry cluster had fewer N-insertions in productive TCRs, according to a later genetic analysis. An earlier analysis of 587 of the donors showed that most TCR beta V segments appeared in productive rearrangements either about 90% or about 30% of the time, which broadly matched IMGT annotations. HLA typing was unavailable for some donors at each locus, so association tests used only the typed subset. While some public TCRs were present in many individuals, most TCR sequences turned up only very rarely across donors.

The library relied on the immunoSEQ multiplex PCR assay. The multiplex PCR relied on a mix of 60 forward primers for TCR Vbeta segments and 13 reverse primers for TCR Jbeta segments. Amplification of the CDR3 region of rearranged TCR beta genes was performed with a multiplex PCR assay on genomic DNA. The amplified TCR beta libraries were sequenced on the Illumina HiSeq System as 87-base-pair reads. The original pipeline was this. A later analysis tallied roughly 80 million unique TCR beta chains across the 700 or so repertoires, and about 12 million of those chains were shared by two or more donors. A nearest-neighbor algorithm error-corrected the raw reads and collapsed the reads into unique sequences, merging closely related sequences to remove PCR and sequencing errors. CDR3 sequences were aligned to IMGT reference sequences to assign V, D and J gene segments. Each retained sequence needed at least a six-nucleotide match to both a V gene segment and a J gene segment. Rearrangements were classified as productive when the CDR3 lacked stop codons and remained in frame with V and J, and all other rearrangements were classified as non-productive. Following IMGT convention, CDR3 was defined as the stretch from the second conserved V-encoded cysteine to the conserved J-encoded phenylalanine. In an earlier analysis of just under 600 of the donors, sequences lacking an unambiguous match to a single V gene segment were excluded. An earlier analysis of fewer than 650 of the donors classified V segments as functional when productive rearrangements were above 56.7% and as segregating when the standard deviation between donors was above 5%. To diagnose cytomegalovirus status from the catalog of TCR beta chain sequences, a statistical classification framework was built. V and J gene assignment, in a later analysis, came from comparing TCR nucleotide sequences with IMGT/GENE-DB human TR gene sequences. A later analysis assigned CDR3 sequences and most-parsimonious VDJ recombination scenarios with the TCRdist pipeline. In a later analysis, every TCR beta chain was defined by the combination of its CDR3 amino acid sequence and its V-gene family, and reads without a unique V-gene family were dropped. In a later analysis, approximately 590 highly shared, low-generation-probability nucleotide sequences were removed to address suspected cross-contamination and a sequencing artifact. In a later analysis, a clonal expansion index was calculated for each public chain from normalized within-repertoire ranks of inferred template counts. In a later analysis, generation probabilities were computed with a VDJ recombination model fitted to out-of-frame rearrangements, and the resulting probabilities were checked against IGoR. In a later analysis, TCR-TCR, TCR-HLA and TCR-CMV co-occurrence was scored with hypergeometric tests, and a repertoire-size bias correction was applied to TCR pairs. A later analysis estimated false discovery rates by permuting HLA or CMV assignments 20 times. In a later analysis, co-occurring TCRs were grouped using DBSCAN, and TCRdist sequence similarity was added for clustering within HLA-allele-positive subsets. Repertoires with fewer than 30,000 or more than 120,000 public chains, plus five repertoires with anomalous nucleotide sharing, were excluded from co-occurrence clustering. Sourced from immuneACCESS, this table was stored by TCRdb with only in-frame sequences that have V and J called. A share of the clones is absent; for the studies checked, an unresolved V gene accounts for under half, and the remainder has no known explanation. V, J and clone size derive from that table, while D and trimming were established from the DNA sequence. This sample gives approximately 120,000 clones in total; 70% to 80% of them show up just once. The ten largest clones add up to more than 2% of the sample.

The cohort comprised around 700 healthy bone marrow donors. All cohort members were sampled while nominally healthy, although unrecorded immune exposures were likely present. Of the 650 to 700 cohort members, 289 had positive CMV serostatus and approximately 360 had negative CMV serostatus, and CMV serostatus was not recorded for the donor. A peripheral blood sample was provided by each donor, and peripheral blood mononuclear cells were used for TCR beta sequencing. Genomic DNA was extracted from the blood cell samples with the Qiagen DNeasy Blood Extraction Kit. Per the germline V gene, SGHTA is the CDR1 and FQGNSA is the CDR2. A distance of 14 bases separates the germline ends of V and J, which lose 5 bases and 6 bases respectively. The CDR3, from cysteine to phenylalanine, totals 14 residues. The only DNA kept is the CDR3, 42 bases in frame from the first base.

The sequenced sample was PBMCs. The rearranged segments are TRBV7-2 and TRBJ2-1, with an unclear D gene assignment. The receptor was derived from a human donor in good health. Here the CDR3 is given as CASSLDVPGNEQFF. The DNA is TGTGCCAGCAGCCTGGATGTTCCGGGCAATGAGCAGTTCTTC.